This T cell receptor (beta chain) emerged from a study of T-cell reconstitution after alpha-beta-depleted transplantation in children. This clonotype was picked up a small number of times. TCRbeta library construction was performed incorporating unique molecular identifiers. TCRdb re-called the PCR reads with MiXCR, one entry per CDR3 protein. The table includes roughly 200,000 distinct CDR3 sequences, about 6.3% detected once. From germline, CDR1 is MNHEY and CDR2 SVGAGI. This CDR3 comprises 14 residues. J lost 8 bases, V lost 6 bases, and 9 bases had no gene match. The chain joins TRBV6-5 to TRBJ1-4; the match to TRBD1 covers 7 bases. The sample in question was PBMCs from the stem cell graft donor, obtained from the stem cell graft. The TCR sequence derives from a human donor who donated a stem cell graft to a child with Wiskott-Aldrich syndrome. The CDR3, as DNA: TGTGCCAGCAGCTTACAGGGGCCGGGAGAAAAACTGTTTTTT. It is translated as CASSLQGPGEKLFF.